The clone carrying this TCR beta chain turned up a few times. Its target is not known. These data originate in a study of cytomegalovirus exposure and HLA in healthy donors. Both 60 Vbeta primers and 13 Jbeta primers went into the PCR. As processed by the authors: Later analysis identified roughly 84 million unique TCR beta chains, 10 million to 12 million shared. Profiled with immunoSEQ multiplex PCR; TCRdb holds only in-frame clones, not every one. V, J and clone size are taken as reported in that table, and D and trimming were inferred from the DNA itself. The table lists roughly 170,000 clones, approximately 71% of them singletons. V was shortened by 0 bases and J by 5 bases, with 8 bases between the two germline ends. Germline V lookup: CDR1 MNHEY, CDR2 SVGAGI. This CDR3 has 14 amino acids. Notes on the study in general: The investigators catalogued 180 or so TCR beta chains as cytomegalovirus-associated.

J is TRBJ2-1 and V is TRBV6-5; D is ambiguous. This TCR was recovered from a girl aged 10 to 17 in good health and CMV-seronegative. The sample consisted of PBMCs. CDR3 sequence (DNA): TGTGCCAGCAGTTACTCAGCTCCTAACAATGAGCAGTTCTTC. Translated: CASSYSAPNNEQFF.